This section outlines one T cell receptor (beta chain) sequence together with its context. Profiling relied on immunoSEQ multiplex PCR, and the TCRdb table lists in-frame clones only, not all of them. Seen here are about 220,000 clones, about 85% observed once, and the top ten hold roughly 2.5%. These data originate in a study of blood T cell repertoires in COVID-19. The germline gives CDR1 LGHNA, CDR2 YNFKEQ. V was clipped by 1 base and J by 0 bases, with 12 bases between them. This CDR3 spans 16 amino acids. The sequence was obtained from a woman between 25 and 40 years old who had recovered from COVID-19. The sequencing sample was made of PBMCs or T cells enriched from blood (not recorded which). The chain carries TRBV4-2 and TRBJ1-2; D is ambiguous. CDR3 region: CASSQADDLANYGYTF. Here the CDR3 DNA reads TGTGCCAGCAGCCAAGCTGACGACCTAGCTAACTATGGCTACACCTTC.